The 2 T cell receptor beta chains below were found in one sample sequenced in a study of cytomegalovirus exposure and HLA in healthy donors. Here immunoSEQ multiplex PCR was the method, and the copy in TCRdb shows in-frame clones only, minus some. The sample shows roughly 100,000 clones, around 89% of them seen only once. Sequencing was carried out using PBMCs. Receptors were obtained from a woman between 18 and 30 years old in good health and CMV-seropositive.

The rearrangement uses TRBV5-5 and TRBJ1-1, with D possibly being TRBD1 (6 bases). The ends were cut back, 5 bases at V and 0 bases at J, with 11 bases in the middle. Looked up from germline, CDR1 is SGHKS and CDR2 is YYEKEE (reference sequence). The CDR3 length is 14 residues. CDR3 sequence (DNA): TGTGCCAGCAGTAGAGGACAGTTGAACACTGAAGCTTTCTTT. This sequence encodes CASSRGQLNTEAFF. The whole variable domain, filled in from reference TRBV5-5 and TRBJ1-1, reads DAGVTQSPTHLIKTRGQQVTLRCSPISGHKSVSWYQQVLGQGPQFIFQYYEKEERGRGNFPDRFSARQFPNYSSELNVNALLLGDSALYLCASSRGQLNTEAFFGQGTRLTVV.

The V call is TRBV6-1, the J call TRBJ2-1; 10 bases are shared with TRBD2. Germline-derived CDR1 and CDR2 are MNHNS and SASEGT. The CDR3 runs 16 residues. With V trimmed by 1 base and J by 4 bases, 4 bases remained unmatched. Here the CDR3 reads CASSEESGGGYNEQFF. DNA for the CDR3: TGTGCCAGCAGTGAAGAAAGCGGGGGGGGGTACAATGAGCAGTTCTTC.